This TCR beta chain is drawn from a study of T cells in Graves' hyperthyroidism and ophthalmopathy. Points from the study as a whole: Model output signaled ophthalmopathy a median 6.5 months ahead of onset.

Amplified TCR beta CDR3 regions derived from RNA transcripts. Using the HTBI primer set, a first-round RT-PCR was run on the TCR CDR3. TCRdb itself ran the multiplex PCR reads through MiXCR, one entry per CDR3 protein. The table records 400,000 to 550,000 distinct CDR3 sequences, approximately 25% of them present only once. Trimming took 2 bases from V and 4 from J, leaving 11 bases between them. The germline V gene has CDR1 DFQATT and CDR2 SNEGSKA (reference sequence). The length of the CDR3 is 14 residues. Note on this clonotype: What it binds is not known.

J is TRBJ2-2 and V is TRBV20-1, with D possibly matching TRBD2 (7 bases). This TCR derives from a woman in her twenties or thirties with Graves' ophthalmopathy. The sequencing input was blood. The CDR3 region has the DNA TGCAGTGCTAGACTAGCGGACAGCACCGGGGAGCTGTTTTTT. Its protein is CSARLADSTGELFF.